The 20 T cell receptor beta chains below all came from one sample that was sequenced in a study of T cell responses to AZD1222 COVID-19 vaccine. This table comes from immunoSEQ multiplex PCR, and its TCRdb copy is limited to in-frame clones, with some not included. The sample has about 130,000 clones, more than 70% seen once; the top ten hold 8% to 13%. The source material was peripheral blood, sampled on day 0 of AZD1222 vaccination. These TCRs come from an adult in good health.

This chain uses TRBV29-1 with TRBJ2-1; D may be TRBD1 (6 bases). Trimming took 4 bases from V and 1 from J, leaving 8 bases between them. Germline values: CDR1 SQVTM, CDR2 ANQGSEA. The CDR3 consists of 13 residues. CDR3 sequence reads: CSVVGTSYNEQFF. The CDR3 DNA is TGCAGCGTTGTAGGGACATCCTACAATGAGCAGTTCTTC.

This clone was seen just once. The J gene is TRBJ2-7, the V gene TRBV6-5; 9 bases map to TRBD1. The CDR3 totals 15 residues. V shed 0 bases, J shed 1 base, and the junction held 1 base outside the gene matches. Germline CDR1 reads MNHEY; CDR2 reads SVGAGI. CDR3 sequence: CASSYSTGGSYEQYF. DNA for the CDR3: TGTGCCAGCAGTTACTCGACAGGGGGATCCTACGAGCAGTACTTC.

The chain recombines TRBV5-1 with TRBJ2-1, with 12 bases fitting TRBD2. J lost 5 bases, V lost 5 bases, and 5 bases had no gene match. Germline lookup yields CDR1 SGHRS and CDR2 YFSETQ. This CDR3 contains 15 residues. The CDR3 DNA reads as TGCGCCAGCAGGGAGACTAGCGGGGGCAACAATGAGCAGTTCTTC. Amino acid sequence: CASRETSGGNNEQFF.

The rearrangement uses TRBV11-2 and TRBJ1-2, with a tentative D call TRBD1 (6 bases). Trimming pared 1 base from V and 6 bases from J, leaving 15 bases between. CDR1 and CDR2 from the germline V gene are SGHAT and FQNNGV. CDR3 length: 15 residues. CDR3 region: CASSLVGSGEDGYTF. The CDR3 nucleotides read TGTGCCAGCAGCTTAGTGGGATCAGGGGAGGATGGCTACACCTTC.

This clone is a singleton in its sample. The chain recombines TRBV12-3 or TRBV12-4 with TRBJ2-1, with D perhaps TRBD1 (5 bases). Trimming pared 3 bases from V and 9 bases from J, leaving 12 bases between. This CDR3 has 13 residues. The CDR3 bases are TGTGCCAGCAGTTTCGGCAGGGAAGTTGAGCAGTTCTTC. Translation: CASSFGREVEQFF.

The chain combines TRBV7-2 with TRBJ2-2; D gene unclear. The germline CDR1 and CDR2 sequences are SGHTA and FQGNSA. Trimming shortened V by 1 base and J by 0 bases, and 6 bases separated the two germline ends. There are 15 residues in the CDR3. DNA of the CDR3: TGTGCCAGCAGCTTAGTTTGGTCGAACACCGGGGAGCTGTTTTTT. As protein: CASSLVWSNTGELFF.

This chain connects TRBV2 to TRBJ1-5; D gene unclear. Germline V gene lookup returns CDR1 SNHLY and CDR2 FYNNEI. Trimming left V 0 bases short and J 0 bases short, with 15 bases between. The CDR3 consists of 18 residues. The CDR3 region has the DNA TGTGCCAGCAGTGAAGCGCTTGATCCGACGTATAGCAATCAGCCCCAGCATTTT. Encoded protein: CASSEALDPTYSNQPQHF.

The chain couples TRBV9 to TRBJ2-3; perhaps TRBD2 as D (5 bases). Germline V CDR1 and CDR2: SGDLS, YYNGEE. This CDR3 has 14 residues. Trimming took off 3 bases at V and 7 bases at J, with 15 bases between the two ends. In nucleotides, the CDR3 is TGTGCCAGCAGCGCGTTCGAGGGCGCAAATACGCAGTATTTT. It translates to CASSAFEGANTQYF.

The chain combines TRBV4-2 with TRBJ1-3, with D unresolved. The V end lost 0 bases, the J end lost 4 bases, and 19 bases lay between the germline ends. The CDR3 covers 18 residues. Germline CDR1 and CDR2: LGHNA and YNFKEQ. CDR3 DNA sequence: TGTGCCAGCAGCCAAGAAGTTCGGTCCCTCTCAAAAGGAAACACCATATATTTT. Protein product: CASSQEVRSLSKGNTIYF.

DNA for the CDR3: TGTGCCTGGAGTGTAAAAGGGGTTGGTGGCTACACCTTC. It yields the protein CAWSVKGVGGYTF. The chain combines TRBV30 with TRBJ1-2; possible D gene TRBD1, 5 bases. Germline CDR1 and CDR2: GTSNPN and SVGIG (reference sequence). The CDR3 covers 13 residues. V lost 0 bases and J 7 bases, leaving 12 bases between the germline ends.

This chain connects TRBV11-3 to TRBJ1-2, with D maybe TRBD1 (5 bases). CDR3 length: 12 amino acids. From germline, CDR1 is SGHNT and CDR2 YENEEA. Trimming left V 4 bases short and J 5 bases short, with 8 bases between. The CDR3 DNA sequence: TGTGCCAGCAGCTATTCAGGGTATGGCTACACCTTC. Translated, it gives CASSYSGYGYTF.

The rearrangement joins TRBV6-5 to TRBJ1-2; weak D call: TRBD1 (5 bases). CDR1 is MNHEY and CDR2 is SVGAGI in the germline V gene. The CDR3 spans 13 residues. V gave up 11 bases and J gave up 2 bases, with 15 bases separating them. CDR3 bases: TGTGCCGCACAGGAGGTAGTCAACTATGGCTACACCTTC. This gives the protein CAAQEVVNYGYTF.

The rearrangement joins TRBV28 to TRBJ2-7, with D perhaps being TRBD1 or TRBD2 (5 bases each). V was clipped by 6 bases and J by 3 bases, with 12 bases between them. Germline V gives CDR1 MDHEN, CDR2 SYDVKM. The CDR3 consists of 13 residues. The CDR3 DNA reads as TGTGCCAGCAGCTCCGGGGCACTCTACGAGCAGTACTTC. It codes for CASSSGALYEQYF. The complete variable domain, with remaining parts taken from reference TRBV28 and TRBJ2-7, reads DVKVTQSSRYLVKRTGEKVFLECVQDMDHENMFWYRQDPGLGLRLIYFSYDVKMKEKGDIPEGYSVSREKKERFSLILESASTNQTSMYLCASSSGALYEQYFGPGTRLTVT.

The V and J genes are TRBV19 and TRBJ1-6; TRBD1 is a possible D gene (6 bases). The CDR3 loop spans 16 amino acids. CDR1 is LNHDA, CDR2 SQIVND, per germline (reference sequence). Trimming took 7 bases from V and 8 from J, leaving 21 bases between them. The CDR3 region is CASTTPGGGADSPLHF. The CDR3 nucleotides read TGTGCCAGTACTACACCTGGCGGGGGCGCAGATTCACCCCTCCACTTT.

This chain connects TRBV9 to TRBJ2-3; TRBD2 agrees at 9 bases. Trimming took 1 base from V and 0 from J; bases not matched to a gene: 3. Germline CDR1 reads SGDLS; CDR2 reads YYNGEE. The CDR3 spans 16 residues. CDR3 in amino acids: CASSVPSGTSTDTQYF. The CDR3, as DNA: TGTGCCAGCAGCGTACCTAGCGGGACTAGCACAGATACGCAGTATTTT.

The chain joins TRBV9 to TRBJ2-5; TRBD2 aligns across 13 bases. Germline trimming cut 4 bases from V and 1 base from J; bases unmatched to any gene: 7. This CDR3 has 17 residues. Germline V gene sequence: CDR1 SGDLS, CDR2 YYNGEE. The CDR3 here is CASSLTGLAGRQETQYF. The CDR3 coding sequence is TGTGCCAGCAGCCTCACGGGACTAGCGGGGCGCCAAGAGACCCAGTACTTC.

The rearrangement links TRBV6-5 to TRBJ2-4; 11 positions match TRBD2. From germline, CDR1 is MNHEY and CDR2 SVGAGI. This CDR3 has 15 amino acids. V lost 6 bases, J lost 7 bases, and 8 bases stayed unmatched. CDR3 DNA: TGTGCCAGCAGCCTGACTAGCGGGGAAGGGAACATTCAGTACTTC. As protein: CASSLTSGEGNIQYF.

Turning to this clone: Other DNA sequences from this sample encode an identical CDR3 as well. CDR3 amino acids: CASSLRNTEAFF. The CDR3 nucleotides are TGTGCCAGCAGCTTAAGAAACACTGAAGCTTTCTTT. The V and J genes are TRBV5-4 and TRBJ1-1; D gene ambiguous. Germline V gene lookup returns CDR1 SGHNT and CDR2 YYREEE (reference sequence). Trimming cost V 2 bases and J 2 bases, with 4 bases left between them. CDR3 length: 12 amino acids.

V and J are TRBV30 and TRBJ1-4; maybe TRBD1 (5 bases). Trimming pared 1 base from V and 8 bases from J, leaving 11 bases between. Germline CDR1 and CDR2: GTSNPN and SVGIG (reference sequence). The CDR3 covers 13 residues. The CDR3 spells CAWSAGREEKLFF. In DNA form, the CDR3 reads TGTGCCTGGAGTGCAGGGAGGGAGGAAAAACTGTTTTTT.

The rearrangement links TRBV6-6 to TRBJ1-5, with D tentatively TRBD1 (6 bases). With 5 bases removed from V and 7 bases from J, the gap between germline ends came to 18 bases. This CDR3 is 15 amino acids long. Per the germline V gene, CDR1 is MNHNY and CDR2 is SVGAGI (reference sequence). The CDR3 loop reads CASSPPQGKGQPQHF. The CDR3 DNA is TGTGCCAGCAGTCCTCCACAGGGAAAGGGACAGCCCCAGCATTTT.